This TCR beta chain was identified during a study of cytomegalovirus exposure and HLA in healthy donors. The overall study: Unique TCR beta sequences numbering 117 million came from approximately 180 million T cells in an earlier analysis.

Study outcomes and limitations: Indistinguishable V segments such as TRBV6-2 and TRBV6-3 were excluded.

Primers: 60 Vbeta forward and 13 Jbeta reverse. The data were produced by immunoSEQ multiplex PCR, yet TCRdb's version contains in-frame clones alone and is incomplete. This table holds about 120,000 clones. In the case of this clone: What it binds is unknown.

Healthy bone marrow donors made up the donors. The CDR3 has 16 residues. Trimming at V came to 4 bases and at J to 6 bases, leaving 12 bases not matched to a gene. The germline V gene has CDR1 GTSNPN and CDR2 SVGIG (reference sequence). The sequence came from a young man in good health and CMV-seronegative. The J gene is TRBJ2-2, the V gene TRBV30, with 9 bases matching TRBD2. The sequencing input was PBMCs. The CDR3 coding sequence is TGTGCCTGGACCGGCGGGGGGGCATCAGTGTCCGGGGAGCTGTTTTTT. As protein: CAWTGGGASVSGELFF.